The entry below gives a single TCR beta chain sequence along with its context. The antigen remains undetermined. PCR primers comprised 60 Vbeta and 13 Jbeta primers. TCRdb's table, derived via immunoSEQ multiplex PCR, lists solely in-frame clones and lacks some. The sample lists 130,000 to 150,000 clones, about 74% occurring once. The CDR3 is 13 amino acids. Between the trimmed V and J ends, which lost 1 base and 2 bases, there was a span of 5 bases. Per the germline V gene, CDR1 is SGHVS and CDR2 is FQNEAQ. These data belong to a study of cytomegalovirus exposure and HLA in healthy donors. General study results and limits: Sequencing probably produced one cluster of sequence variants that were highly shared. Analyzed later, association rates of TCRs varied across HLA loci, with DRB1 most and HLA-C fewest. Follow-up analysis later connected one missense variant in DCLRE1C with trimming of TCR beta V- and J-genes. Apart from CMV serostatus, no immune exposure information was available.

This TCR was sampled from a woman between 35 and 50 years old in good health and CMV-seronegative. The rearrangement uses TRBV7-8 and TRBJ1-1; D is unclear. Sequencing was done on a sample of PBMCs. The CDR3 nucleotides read TGTGCCAGCAGCTTAGTTCCTAACACTGAAGCTTTCTTT. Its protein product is CASSLVPNTEAFF.